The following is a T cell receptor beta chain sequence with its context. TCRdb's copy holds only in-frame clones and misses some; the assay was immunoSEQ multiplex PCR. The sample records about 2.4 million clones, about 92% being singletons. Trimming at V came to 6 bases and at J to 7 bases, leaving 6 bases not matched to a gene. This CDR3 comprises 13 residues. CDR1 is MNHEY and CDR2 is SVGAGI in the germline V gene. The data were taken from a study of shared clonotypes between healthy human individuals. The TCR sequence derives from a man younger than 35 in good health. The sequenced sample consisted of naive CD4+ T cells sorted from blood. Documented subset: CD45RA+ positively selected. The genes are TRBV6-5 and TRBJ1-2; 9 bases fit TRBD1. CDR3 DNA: TGTGCCAGCAGGAAGACAGGGGGGGGTGGCTACACCTTC. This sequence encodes CASRKTGGGGYTF.